This T cell receptor (beta chain) was obtained from a study of T cells expressing NK-cell markers. TCRdb re-called the 5' RACE reads, yielding one record per CDR3 amino acid sequence without DNA. Recorded for this sample: some 190,000 distinct CDR3 sequences. This CDR3 has 15 amino acids. The germline gives CDR1 SGHRS, CDR2 YFSETQ. The TCR comes from a man between 18 and 69 years old in good health. The material sequenced was blood T cells: a sorted CD56 or NKG2C T cell subset, CD4+ or CD8+ T cells, or bulk PBMC T cells (not recorded which). The chain couples TRBV5-1 to TRBJ1-3; TCRdb indicates TRBD1, and absent DNA this call remains unverified. The CDR3 loop reads CASSHWPDSGNTIYF.